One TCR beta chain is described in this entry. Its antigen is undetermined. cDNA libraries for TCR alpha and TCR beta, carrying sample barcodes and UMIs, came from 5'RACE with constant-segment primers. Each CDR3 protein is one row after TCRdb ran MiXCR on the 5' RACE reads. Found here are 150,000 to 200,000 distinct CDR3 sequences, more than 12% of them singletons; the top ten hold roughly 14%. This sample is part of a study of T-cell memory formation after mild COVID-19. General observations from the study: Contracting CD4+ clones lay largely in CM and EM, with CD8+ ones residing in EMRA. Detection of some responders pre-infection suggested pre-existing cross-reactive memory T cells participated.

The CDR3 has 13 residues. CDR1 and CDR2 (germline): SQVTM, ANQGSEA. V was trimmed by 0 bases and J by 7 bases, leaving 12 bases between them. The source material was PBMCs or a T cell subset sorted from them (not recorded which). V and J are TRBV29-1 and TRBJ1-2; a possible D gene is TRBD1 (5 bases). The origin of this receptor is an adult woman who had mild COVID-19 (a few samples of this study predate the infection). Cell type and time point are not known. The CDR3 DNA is TGCAGCGTTGAAGATCCGGGGGATCTTGGCTACACCTTC. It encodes CSVEDPGDLGYTF.